The entry that follows covers one T cell receptor beta chain sequence. Its antigen is as yet unknown. For the second PCR, which ran for about 6 to 11 cycles, a sample-barcoded 5' primer and a J-beta primer mix were used. TCRdb re-called the 5' RACE reads through MiXCR, storing one row per CDR3 protein. The sample yields more than 1 million distinct CDR3 sequences, more than 35% seen once. The data stem from a study of blood T cells in healthy people across ages. Study-wide results and caveats: A roughly linear age-dependent decrease characterized TCR beta diversity per million T cells. There were more naive CD4+ cells and higher diversity in long-lived donors than in aged donors.

The CDR3 length is 13 residues. Per the germline V gene, CDR1 is SGHAT and CDR2 is FQNNGV. V was trimmed by 4 bases and J by 4 bases, leaving 9 bases between them. The chain carries TRBV11-2 and TRBJ2-3, with unresolved D. The receptor was derived from a woman aged 55-75 years in good health. Sequencing input: blood. The CDR3 DNA sequence: TGTGCCAGCAGCTCCGTGGCGGCAGATACGCAGTATTTT. Protein sequence: CASSSVAADTQYF. The full variable domain, completed using reference TRBV11-2 and TRBJ2-3, is EAGVAQSPRYKIIEKRQSVAFWCNPISGHATLYWYQQILGQGPKLLIQFQNNGVVDDSQLPKDRFSAERLKGVDSTLKIQPAKLEDSAVYLCASSSVAADTQYFGPGTRLTVL.